This T cell receptor beta chain was captured by sequencing in a study of blood T cell repertoires in COVID-19 (dated by TCRdb to 2019 to 2021). In the study overall: Samples covering the acute and convalescent phases of COVID-19 were provided by collaborators in the United States, Italy and Spain. The repertoires were made available in a free public database intended to serve as a resource for research on the immune response to SARS-CoV-2. The samples were drawn from the first 160 participants of the ongoing ImmuneRACE study and from under 1,500 subjects provided by 6 global collaborators. The sample metadata nearly always contained a de-identified subject ID, COVID-19 status, age in years and sex. The dataset comprised deeply sampled blood TCRbeta repertoires from subjects exposed to, actively infected with, or recovered from COVID-19. Where HLA class I and class II types were available, the types were taken from metadata supplied by the sample provider, not from assay-based typing. The prospective study material was composed of cDNA or gDNA derived from T cells, B-cell-depleted T cells, or PBMCs. Summary of the overall study and its limitations: How much clinical and demographic metadata was included differed by source and by participant, and the metadata was provided uncurated.

The immunoSEQ Assay, a bias-controlled multiplex PCR, was used to amplify TCRbeta CDR3 regions from genomic DNA. The paper's data handling went like this. Nucleated cell counts per sample were estimated from amplification of reference gene primers within the assay. To quantify the absolute abundance of each unique TCRbeta CDR3 rearrangement, sequence reads were collapsed and filtered. For each sample, productive Simpson clonality was calculated as the square root of Simpson's diversity index over productive rearrangements. The table comes from immuneACCESS by way of TCRdb, which keeps in-frame sequences with V and J called. Part of the clones is missing from these tables; in studies checked, under half for an unresolved V gene and the rest for unknown reasons. V and J calls and clone size follow that table, whereas D and trimming were derived from the DNA. The table for this sample lists over 150,000 clones; approximately 83% of them were counted only once. The ten largest clonotypes hold approximately 2.9% of the sample.

Whole blood was collected in K2EDTA tubes by collaborating institutions according to the institutions' own protocols. For TCRbeta analysis, collaborators shipped samples as frozen whole blood, isolated PBMCs, or DNA extracted from either of those sample types. According to the germline V gene (reference sequence), CDR1 reads WNHNN and CDR2 reads SYGVQD. Clipping removes 3 bases from V and 7 bases from J, with 6 as the unmatched junction base count. The CDR3, cysteine through phenylalanine, is 15 amino acids long. Only the CDR3 DNA stays, 45 bases, in frame from base 1. This clone turned up a few times. The antigen it binds to is not known. Nothing much larger sits one base from this clone, and base qualities are not available. Other DNA sequences in this sample translate to the same CDR3.

This chain joins TRBV10-1 to TRBJ2-1; 10 central bases correspond to TRBD2. The specimen was peripheral blood. This clonotype was obtained from a woman aged 55-70 years with acute or convalescent COVID-19. The DNA sequence is given as TGCGCCAGCAGTGACTTTAGCGGGGGGCCGAATGAGCAGTTCTTC. Its translation reads: CASSDFSGGPNEQFF.